The rows below give T cell receptor beta chains drawn from one sample of a study of shared T cell receptors in the human thymus. Clones were sequenced by immunoSEQ multiplex PCR, and TCRdb holds only the in-frame ones, with some missing. The table includes 540,000 or so clones, 78% detected once. These data also featured in a second study, about human thymus T cells.

Sequencing was performed on thymocytes. The receptor source for this set is a boy in the first two years of life with a congenital heart defect. The CDR3 runs from the conserved cysteine through the conserved F or W. Each record gives: V gene, D gene, J gene, clone size, CDR3 protein, CDR3 DNA. A D gene is named only where the DNA matches it firmly. Part of the rows lack a size; the others show once, few, many or a class for expanded clones.

TRBV5-8	-	TRBJ1-1	few	CASSFDRPEAFF	TGTGCCAGCAGTTTTGACAGGCCGGAAGCTTTCTTT
TRBV15	TRBD1	TRBJ2-7	-	CATSRGGGSDRARSYEQYF	TGTGCCACCAGCAGAGGAGGCGGCTCGGACAGGGCCCGTTCCTACGAGCAGTACTTC
TRBV5-5	-	TRBJ2-7	-	CASSLQGGYEQYF	TGTGCCAGCAGCTTGCAGGGGGGATACGAGCAGTACTTC
TRBV7-2	-	TRBJ2-7	-	CASSKGVPYEQYF	TGTGCCAGCAGCAAGGGGGTTCCCTACGAGCAGTACTTC
TRBV28	TRBD1	TRBJ2-7	-	CASRPQQGGSQQYF	TGTGCCAGCAGACCGCAACAGGGGGGATCTCAGCAGTACTTC
TRBV5-1	-	TRBJ1-1	-	CASSLGEGNTEAFF	TGCGCCAGCAGCTTGGGTGAGGGGAACACTGAAGCTTTCTTT
TRBV27	-	TRBJ2-1	-	CASSLTSFNEQFF	TGTGCCAGCAGTTTAACTTCCTTTAATGAGCAGTTCTTC
TRBV5-4	-	TRBJ2-5	-	CASSQSETQYF	TGTGCCAGCAGCCAATCCGAGACCCAGTACTTC
TRBV7-2	-	TRBJ2-7	-	CASSQLGYEQYF	TGTGCCAGCAGCCAACTTGGCTACGAGCAGTACTTC
TRBV7-8	-	TRBJ2-5	-	CASSLDGGTQETQYF	TGTGCCAGCAGCTTAGACGGGGGAACCCAAGAGACCCAGTACTTC
TRBV4-2	TRBD1	TRBJ2-7	-	CASSQEGDRGIYEQYF	TGTGCCAGCAGCCAAGAAGGGGACAGGGGAATCTACGAGCAGTACTTC